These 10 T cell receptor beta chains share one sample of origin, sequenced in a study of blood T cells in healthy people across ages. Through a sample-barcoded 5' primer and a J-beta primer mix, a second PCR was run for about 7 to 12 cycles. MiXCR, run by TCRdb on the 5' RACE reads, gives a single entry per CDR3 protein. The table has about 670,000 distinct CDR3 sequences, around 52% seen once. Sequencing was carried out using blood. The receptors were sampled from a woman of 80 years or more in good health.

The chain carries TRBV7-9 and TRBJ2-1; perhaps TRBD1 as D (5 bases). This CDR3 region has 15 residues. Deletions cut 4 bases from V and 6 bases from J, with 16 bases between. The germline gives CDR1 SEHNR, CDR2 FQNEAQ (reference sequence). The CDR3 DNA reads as TGTGCCAGCAGCTCCATGGATCGCAGGGCCAATGAGCAGTTCTTC. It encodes CASSSMDRRANEQFF. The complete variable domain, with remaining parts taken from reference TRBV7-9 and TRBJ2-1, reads DTGVSQNPRHKITKRGQNVTFRCDPISEHNRLYWYRQTLGQGPEFLTYFQNEAQLEKSRLLSDRFSAERPKGSFSTLEIQRTEQGDSAMYLCASSSMDRRANEQFFGPGTRLTVL.

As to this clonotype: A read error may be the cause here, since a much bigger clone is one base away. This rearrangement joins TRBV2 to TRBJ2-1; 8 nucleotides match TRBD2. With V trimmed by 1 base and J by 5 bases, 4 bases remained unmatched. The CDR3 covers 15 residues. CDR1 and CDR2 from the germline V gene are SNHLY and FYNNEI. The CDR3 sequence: CASSEGGRSDNEQFF. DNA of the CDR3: TGTGCCAGCAGTGAAGGCGGGAGGTCCGACAATGAGCAGTTCTTC.

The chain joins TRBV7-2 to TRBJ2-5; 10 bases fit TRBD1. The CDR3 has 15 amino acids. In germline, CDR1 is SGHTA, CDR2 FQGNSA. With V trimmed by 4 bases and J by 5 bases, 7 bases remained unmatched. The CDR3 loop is CASSWGQGSSETQYF. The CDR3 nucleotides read TGTGCCAGCAGCTGGGGACAGGGGTCATCGGAGACCCAGTACTTC.

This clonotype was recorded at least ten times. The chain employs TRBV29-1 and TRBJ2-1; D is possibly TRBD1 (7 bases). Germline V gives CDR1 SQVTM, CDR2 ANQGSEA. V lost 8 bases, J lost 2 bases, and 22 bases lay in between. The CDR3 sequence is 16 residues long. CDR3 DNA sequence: TGCAGCTCCCTCCGTGGGCAGGGGGGTACCTACAATGAGCAGTTCTTC. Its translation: CSSLRGQGGTYNEQFF.

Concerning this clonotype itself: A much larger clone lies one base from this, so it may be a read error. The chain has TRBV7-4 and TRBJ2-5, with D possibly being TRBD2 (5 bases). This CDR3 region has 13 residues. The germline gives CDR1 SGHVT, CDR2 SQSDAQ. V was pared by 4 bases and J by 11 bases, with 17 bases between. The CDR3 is CASSSLVISEQYF. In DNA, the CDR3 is TGTGCCAGCAGCTCACTAGTCATCAGTGAGCAGTACTTC.

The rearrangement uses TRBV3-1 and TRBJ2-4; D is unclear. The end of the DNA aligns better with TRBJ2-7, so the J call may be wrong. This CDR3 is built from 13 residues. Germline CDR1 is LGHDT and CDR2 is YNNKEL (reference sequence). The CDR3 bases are TGTGCCAGCAGCCAAGGTTTGAAGTCCGAGCAGTACTTC. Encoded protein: CASSQGLKSEQYF.

The CDR3 sequence: CATRLAGPNEQFF. In nucleotides, the CDR3 is TGTGCCACCAGACTAGCGGGCCCCAATGAGCAGTTCTTC. This rearrangement joins TRBV27 to TRBJ2-1; 10 nucleotides agree with TRBD2. CDR1 is MNHEY and CDR2 is SMNVEV in the germline V gene (reference sequence). The trim removed 10 bases at V and 6 bases at J, leaving 6 bases unmatched. The CDR3 is made up of 13 amino acids.

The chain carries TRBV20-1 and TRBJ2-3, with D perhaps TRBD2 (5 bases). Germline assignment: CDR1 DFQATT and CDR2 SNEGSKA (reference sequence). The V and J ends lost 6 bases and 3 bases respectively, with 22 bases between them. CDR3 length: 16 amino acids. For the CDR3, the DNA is TGCAGTGCCTTGGATACACTAGTACGAGGGACAGATACGCAGTATTTT. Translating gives CSALDTLVRGTDTQYF.

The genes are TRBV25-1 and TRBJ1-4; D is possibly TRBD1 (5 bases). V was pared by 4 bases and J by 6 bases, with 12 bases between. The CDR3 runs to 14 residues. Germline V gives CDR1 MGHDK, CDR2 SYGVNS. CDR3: CASSARDGDEKLFF. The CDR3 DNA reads TGTGCCAGCAGTGCCCGGGACGGAGATGAAAAACTGTTTTTT.

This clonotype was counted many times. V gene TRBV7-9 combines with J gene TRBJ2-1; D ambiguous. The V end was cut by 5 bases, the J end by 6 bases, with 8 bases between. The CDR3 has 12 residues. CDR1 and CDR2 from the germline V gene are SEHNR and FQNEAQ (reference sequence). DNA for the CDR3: TGTGCCAGCAGCCCCCCCCTCAATGAGCAGTTCTTC. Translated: CASSPPLNEQFF.